These 23 T cell receptor beta chains share one sample of origin, sequenced in a study of blood T cell repertoires in COVID-19. The data were produced by immunoSEQ multiplex PCR, yet TCRdb's version contains in-frame clones alone and is incomplete. Of 60,000 to 85,000 clones listed, about 90% were seen once; the top ten hold 12%. Sequencing input: peripheral blood. These TCRs come from a human donor in a cohort sampled during active COVID-19.

About this clone itself: It is likely a read error, because the conserved phenylalanine at the end of the CDR3 is missing. No DNA is shown, since the ends of the CDR3 on it are uncertain; the CDR3 is the one TCRdb lists. The V call is TRBV12-1, the J call TRBJ2-7; the DNA was not compared with TRBD2, the D call given in the table. TRBV12-1 is a pseudogene locus. The CDR3 length equals 11 residues, ends included. The CDR3 reads CASSFRQRGPI.

The chain is built from TRBV11-2 and TRBJ1-4; 8 bases are a match to TRBD1. CDR1 is SGHAT and CDR2 is FQNNGV in the germline V gene. This CDR3 has 17 amino acids. J gave up 0 bases and V 5 bases, and 8 bases lay outside the gene matches. CDR3 coding DNA: TGTGCCAGCAGCCATACAGGGGGAAAGGCAACTAATGAAAAACTGTTTTTT. This encodes CASSHTGGKATNEKLFF. Using reference TRBV11-2 and TRBJ1-4 for the parts outside the CDR3, the full variable domain is EAGVAQSPRYKIIEKRQSVAFWCNPISGHATLYWYQQILGQGPKLLIQFQNNGVVDDSQLPKDRFSAERLKGVDSTLKIQPAKLEDSAVYLCASSHTGGKATNEKLFFGSGTQLSVL.

This rearrangement joins TRBV11-2 to TRBJ1-4, with 8 bases aligning to TRBD1. The ends lost 5 bases at V and 8 bases at J; junction bases unmatched: 7. Germline assignment: CDR1 SGHAT and CDR2 FQNNGV. The CDR3 runs 14 residues. The DNA of the CDR3 is TGTGCCAGCAGCCCTGGACAGGGTTCGGAAAAACTGTTTTTT. It codes for CASSPGQGSEKLFF.

The rearrangement joins TRBV9 to TRBJ2-5; 16 positions match TRBD2. V lost 2 bases and J lost 2; bases outside the gene matches: 3. The CDR3 loop spans 17 amino acids. Germline values: CDR1 SGDLS, CDR2 YYNGEE. This CDR3 is CASSVGTSGGVQETQYF. CDR3 DNA sequence: TGTGCCAGCAGCGTGGGGACTAGCGGGGGGGTACAAGAGACCCAGTACTTC.

The rearrangement links TRBV3-1 (or the pseudogene TRBV3-2) to TRBJ2-2; maybe TRBD1 (6 bases). The V gene lost 1 base and the J gene lost 4 bases, with 16 bases spanning the gap. The CDR3 is 17 residues long. Germline CDR1 and CDR2: LGHDT and YNNKEL (reference sequence). CDR3 sequence: CASSQAGRGYATGELFF. CDR3 nucleotide sequence: TGTGCCAGCAGCCAAGCTGGCAGGGGATACGCCACCGGGGAGCTGTTTTTT.

V usage is TRBV7-8 and J usage is TRBJ1-4, with D unresolved. The germline gives CDR1 SGHVS, CDR2 FQNEAQ. V was clipped by 1 base and J by 7 bases, with 10 bases between them. The CDR3 is made up of 14 amino acids. The CDR3 spells CASSLGERGEKLFF. DNA of the CDR3: TGTGCCAGCAGCTTAGGCGAGCGGGGTGAAAAACTGTTTTTT.

The CDR3 sequence: CASSEIPGLGGGYTF. For the CDR3, the DNA is TGTGCCAGCAGCGAAATACCGGGACTGGGAGGCGGCTACACCTTC. The J gene is TRBJ1-2, the V gene TRBV3-1 (or the pseudogene TRBV3-2); D perhaps matches TRBD1 (5 bases). In germline, CDR1 is LGHDT, CDR2 YNNKEL (reference sequence). Trimming removed 5 bases from V and 8 bases from J, with 21 bases in between. The CDR3 is 15 amino acids.

Concerning this clone: This sample also contains other DNA sequences that code for the same CDR3. V gene TRBV5-1 combines with J gene TRBJ2-3; 15 positions agree with TRBD2. Germline CDR1 and CDR2: SGHRS and YFSETQ. V trimming: 2 bases; J trimming: 3 bases; junction bases outside the gene matches: 4. The CDR3 is made up of 17 amino acids. The CDR3 sequence: CASSLPGLAGGTDTQYF. The CDR3 coding sequence is TGCGCCAGCAGCTTACCGGGACTAGCGGGGGGTACAGATACGCAGTATTTT.

V usage is TRBV21-1 and J usage is TRBJ2-5; TRBD2 is the table's D call, not checked against the DNA. TRBV21-1 is designated a pseudogene. The CDR3 totals 15 residues. This CDR3 reads CARRQRGGGEETQYF. CDR3 DNA: TGTGCCCGCAGACAACGGGGAGGGGGAGAAGAGACCCAGTACTTC.

The rearrangement links TRBV19 to TRBJ2-2, with TRBD1 matching over 9 bases. The germline gives CDR1 LNHDA, CDR2 SQIVND (reference sequence). This CDR3 spans 15 amino acids. V dropped 6 bases and J dropped 5; count of bases not matched to a gene: 7. Written as DNA, the CDR3 is TGTGCCAGTAGGGTCGGGACAGGGAGAACCGGGGAGCTGTTTTTT. Protein: CASRVGTGRTGELFF. The whole variable domain, filled in from reference TRBV19 and TRBJ2-2, reads DGGITQSPKYLFRKEGQNVTLSCEQNLNHDAMYWYRQDPGQGLRLIYYSQIVNDFQKGDIAEGYSVSREKKESFPLTVTSAQKNPTAFYLCASRVGTGRTGELFFGEGSRLTVL.

The chain is built from TRBV6-5 and TRBJ2-3; 10 positions agree with TRBD2. The length of the CDR3 is 14 residues. With V trimmed by 6 bases and J by 2 bases, 2 bases remained unmatched. Germline lookup yields CDR1 MNHEY and CDR2 SVGAGI. The CDR3 bases are TGTGCCAGCAGAGCGGGGGGGCCCACAGATACGCAGTATTTT. Residues: CASRAGGPTDTQYF.

This clone was counted once. The chain employs TRBV5-5 and TRBJ2-5; 7 nucleotides line up with TRBD1. Germline assignment: CDR1 SGHKS and CDR2 YYEKEE (reference sequence). With V trimmed by 4 bases and J by 4 bases, 10 bases remained unmatched. This CDR3 region has 15 residues. This CDR3 reads CASSPQQGITETQYF. The CDR3 DNA is TGTGCCAGCAGCCCCCAACAGGGGATAACAGAGACCCAGTACTTC.

The chain is built from TRBV18 and TRBJ2-1; D is perhaps TRBD2 (7 bases). The germline V gene has CDR1 KGHSH and CDR2 LQKENI. The germline V and J ends were trimmed by 4 bases and 0 bases, with 10 bases remaining between them. The CDR3 sequence is 15 residues long. DNA of the CDR3: TGTGCCAGCTCACGGGAGGGGGGCTCCTACAATGAGCAGTTCTTC. Its protein is CASSREGGSYNEQFF.

The rearrangement uses TRBV30 and TRBJ2-7; TRBD2 agrees at 11 bases. The V segment lost 2 bases and the J segment 3 bases; nucleotides outside the gene matches: 0. The germline gives CDR1 GTSNPN, CDR2 SVGIG (reference sequence). There are 13 residues in the CDR3. CDR3 nucleotide sequence: TGTGCCTGGAGTCTAGCGGGGGGCTACGAGCAGTACTTC. This codes for CAWSLAGGYEQYF.

The chain links TRBV28 to TRBJ1-5; weak D call: TRBD1 (6 bases). The CDR3 is made up of 15 amino acids. Trimming stripped 5 bases from V and 0 bases from J, with 11 bases between. Germline CDR1 and CDR2: MDHEN and SYDVKM. CDR3 sequence reads: CASSTGLISNQPQHF. For the CDR3, the DNA is TGTGCCAGCAGTACAGGGTTGATTAGCAATCAGCCCCAGCATTTT.

The chain carries TRBV12-5 and TRBJ2-7; TRBD2 matches at 9 bases. The junction had 3 bases not matched to a gene; V was cut back by 6 bases and J by 3 bases. Germline lookup yields CDR1 LGHNT and CDR2 FRNRAP. The CDR3 extends over 13 amino acids. In DNA form, the CDR3 reads TGTGCTAGTGGCGGGACTAGCCTCTACGAGCAGTACTTC. This gives the protein CASGGTSLYEQYF.

V and J are TRBV5-5 and TRBJ2-1; 8 bases align to TRBD1. CDR1 and CDR2 (germline): SGHKS, YYEKEE (reference sequence). The CDR3 is 13 amino acids. The J segment lost 8 bases and the V segment lost 5 bases, leaving 6 bases of the junction unmatched. The CDR3 sequence is CASSRQGFHEQFF. DNA of the CDR3: TGTGCCAGCAGTCGACAGGGGTTCCATGAGCAGTTCTTC.

The V and J genes are TRBV6-6 and TRBJ2-1, with D maybe TRBD2 (5 bases). The CDR3 runs to 14 residues. Germline-derived CDR1 and CDR2 are MNHNY and SVGAGI (reference sequence). The V end was cut by 2 bases, the J end by 5 bases, with 10 bases between. CDR3 region: CASSYPGLNNEQFF. CDR3 in DNA: TGTGCCAGCAGTTACCCTGGACTCAACAATGAGCAGTTCTTC.

The chain carries TRBV7-2 and TRBJ1-1, with 9 nucleotides matching TRBD1. Looked up from germline, CDR1 is SGHTA and CDR2 is FQGNSA. The V and J ends lost 5 bases and 6 bases, in that order; junction bases with no gene match: 10. The CDR3 runs to 15 residues. CDR3 protein: CASSPRTGEQAEAFF. CDR3 DNA: TGTGCCAGCAGCCCGAGGACAGGGGAGCAGGCTGAAGCTTTCTTT.

This clone is labeled as large. The chain uses TRBV18 and TRBJ2-7; TRBD1 matches at 7 bases. The CDR3 length is 15 residues. With V trimmed by 4 bases and J by 2 bases, 8 bases remained unmatched. Germline CDR1 KGHSH, CDR2 LQKENI. CDR3 sequence: CASSLRQGVTYEQYF. DNA for the CDR3: TGTGCCAGCTCACTCCGACAGGGCGTAACCTACGAGCAGTACTTC.

The V gene is TRBV5-6, the J gene TRBJ1-5; no clear D gene. Germline-derived CDR1 and CDR2 are SGHDT and YYEEEE. V was clipped by 4 bases and J by 0 bases, with 14 bases between them. This CDR3 is 16 amino acids long. CDR3 protein: CASSTTGINSNQPQHF. The CDR3 region has the DNA TGTGCCAGCAGCACGACCGGGATCAATAGCAATCAGCCCCAGCATTTT. Drawing the rest from reference TRBV5-6 and TRBJ1-5, the complete variable domain is DAGVTQSPTHLIKTRGQQVTLRCSPKSGHDTVSWYQQALGQGPQFIFQYYEEEERQRGNFPDRFSGHQFPNYSSELNVNALLLGDSALYLCASSTTGINSNQPQHFGDGTRLSIL.

In this sample, this clone turned up once. The CDR3 bases are TGTGCCAGCAGCTTACCTCGGGGGTTATACAATGAGCAGTTCTTC. Translating it yields CASSLPRGLYNEQFF. The chain carries TRBV7-8 and TRBJ2-1; D is possibly TRBD2 (6 bases). The CDR3 length is 15 residues. V was clipped by 2 bases and J by 4 bases, with 12 bases between them. Germline assignment: CDR1 SGHVS and CDR2 FQNEAQ.

The V call is TRBV5-1, the J call TRBJ2-2, with a possible D match to TRBD1 (5 bases). Trimming took 3 bases from V and 1 from J, leaving 10 bases between them. CDR1 is SGHRS, CDR2 YFSETQ, per germline. The CDR3 sequence is 15 residues long. This CDR3 is CASSWTTGNTGELFF. The CDR3 DNA follows: TGCGCCAGCAGCTGGACCACAGGGAACACCGGGGAGCTGTTTTTT.